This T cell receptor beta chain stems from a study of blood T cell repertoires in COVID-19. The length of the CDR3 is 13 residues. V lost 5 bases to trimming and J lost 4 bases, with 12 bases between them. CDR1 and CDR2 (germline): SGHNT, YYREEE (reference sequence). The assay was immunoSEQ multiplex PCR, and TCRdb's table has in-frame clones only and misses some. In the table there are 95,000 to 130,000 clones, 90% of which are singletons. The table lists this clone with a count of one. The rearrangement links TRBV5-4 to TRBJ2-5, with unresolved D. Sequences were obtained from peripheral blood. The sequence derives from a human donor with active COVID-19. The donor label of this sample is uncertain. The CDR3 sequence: CASRERSSETQYF. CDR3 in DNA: TGTGCCAGCAGAGAGAGGTCCTCAGAGACCCAGTACTTC. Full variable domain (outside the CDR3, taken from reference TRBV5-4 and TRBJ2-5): ETGVTQSPTHLIKTRGQQVTLRCSSQSGHNTVSWYQQALGQGPQFIFQYYREEENGRGNFPPRFSGLQFPNYSSELNVNALELDDSALYLCASRERSSETQYFGPGTRLLVL.